The sequence of this T cell receptor beta chain was determined in a study of shared clonotypes between healthy human individuals. Findings and caveats of the study: Sampling used blood alone; tissue repertoires probably differ. Inspection by rarefaction showed sorted-subset sequencing to be incomplete despite large depth.

The germline V gene has CDR1 GTSNPN and CDR2 SVGIG (reference sequence). CDR3 length equals 13 residues. The genomic DNA of each subset was split evenly across several immunoSEQ plates. Authors' methods: Quality scores were absent from the junction-only immunoSEQ sequences, so filtering differed. The data were produced by immunoSEQ multiplex PCR, yet TCRdb's version contains in-frame clones alone and is incomplete. From that table come the V and J calls and clone size; the DNA was used to work out D and trimming. This table has 950,000 to 1,100,000 clones, around 76% appearing once. Note on this clone: Its antigen is still unknown.

This receptor was obtained from a man between 18 and 35 years old in good health. The V and J genes are TRBV30 and TRBJ2-1; TRBD2 aligns across 10 bases. The sequenced sample was memory CD4+ T cells sorted from blood. Sample subset: CD45RA-negative fraction. The CDR3 is CALAGSSYNEQFF. The CDR3 coding sequence is TGTGCACTAGCGGGAAGCTCCTACAATGAGCAGTTCTTC.